This T cell receptor beta chain was sequenced for a study of circulating and synovial CD4+ cells in juvenile arthritis. Study-level findings and limits: Compared with bulk blood, circulating pathogenic-like lymphocytes shared substantially more CDR3 sequences with synovial T cells. CPL versus bulk CD4 samples: T cell genome counts differed by at least an order of magnitude.

Note on this clone: Antigen: not known.

V lost 0 bases, J lost 6 bases, and 16 bases lay in between. Germline CDR1 reads SGDLS; CDR2 reads YYNGEE. The CDR3 has 16 amino acids. Measured with immunoSEQ multiplex PCR; TCRdb has only the in-frame clones, and not every one. The sample has approximately 35,000 clones, 90% to 95% seen once. The specimen was CD4+ T cells from blood. This chain links TRBV9 with TRBJ2-1, with D possibly matching TRBD1 (6 bases). The TCR was taken from a human donor with juvenile idiopathic arthritis. CDR3 in DNA: TGTGCCAGCAGCGTAGCCTCCGGGACACCGTCCAATGAGCAGTTCTTC. Its protein product is CASSVASGTPSNEQFF.